This paragraph reports one T cell receptor (beta chain). Its antigen is as yet unknown. This record comes from a study of long-term antiretroviral therapy in people with HIV. General study results and limits: Transplant donor controls retained higher diversity, though diversity increased after ART. HIV repertoires had narrower CDR3 length ranges than controls.

The CDR3 has 14 amino acids. The assay, immunoSEQ v3.0, was run at survey level. Assay used: immunoSEQ multiplex PCR; TCRdb lists only in-frame clones, some missing. The table shows approximately 20,000 clones, with around 80% occurring only once. This clonotype was obtained from a woman aged 40 to 55 with HIV. V gene TRBV21-1 combines with J gene TRBJ2-7; the tabulated D call, TRBD2, remains unverified against the DNA. TRBV21-1 is a recognized pseudogene. The source was unsorted PBMCs, collected 4.1 years after starting antiretroviral therapy. CDR3 in DNA: TGTGCCAGCTTCAAAAAGTCCGGTGGGGGGGAGCAGTACTTC. Its protein product is CASFKKSGGGEQYF.